This record concerns one TCR beta chain sequence. This CDR3 is 14 amino acids long. Trimming left V 6 bases short and J 4 bases short, with 15 bases between. Germline CDR1 MNHEY, CDR2 SVGEGT. Sequencing was performed with immunoSEQ multiplex PCR; in TCRdb, only in-frame clones are kept and a portion is missing. The sample lists around 200,000 clones, approximately 90% occurring once. This specimen belongs to a study of blood T cell repertoires in COVID-19. Study overall: Spain, Italy and the United States supplied samples that represented acute and convalescent COVID-19. The analysed material was cDNA or gDNA that came from T cells, B-cell-depleted T cells, or PBMCs.

This rearrangement joins TRBV6-2 or TRBV6-3 to TRBJ1-2, with unresolved D. The specimen sequenced was peripheral blood. The TCR sequence derives from a man aged 45-65 years with acute or convalescent COVID-19. DNA for the CDR3: TGTGCCAGCAGCTCCCAGAGAGGCCTCTATGGCTACACCTTC. It translates to CASSSQRGLYGYTF.